This T cell receptor (beta chain) stems from a study of blood T cell repertoires in COVID-19. Original processing notes: Amplified reference gene primers provided the basis for estimating nucleated cell counts. Assay used: immunoSEQ multiplex PCR; TCRdb lists only in-frame clones, some missing. V and J calls and clone size are those listed in that table; D and trimming were worked out from the DNA. The repertoire holds approximately 170,000 clones, with over 85% as singletons. Material: peripheral blood. The receptor's source is a man in his 60s with active or convalescent COVID-19.

The CDR3 sequence is CASSLRLAGGTDTQYF. The CDR3 coding sequence is TGTGCCAGCAGCTTAAGGCTAGCGGGAGGCACAGATACGCAGTATTTT. The rearrangement joins TRBV7-9 to TRBJ2-3; 10 bases align to TRBD2. Per the germline V gene, CDR1 is SEHNR and CDR2 is FQNEAQ (reference sequence). There are 16 residues in the CDR3. V was pared by 2 bases and J by 1 base, with 3 bases of the junction left unmatched.